The 5 T cell receptor beta chains reported below all come from one sample, sequenced in a study of T cells expressing NK-cell markers. TCRdb reprocessed the 5' RACE reads, keeping one entry per CDR3 protein, no DNA. The sample table includes some 190,000 distinct CDR3 sequences. The sequenced material came from blood T cells: a sorted CD56 or NKG2C T cell subset, CD4+ or CD8+ T cells, or bulk PBMC T cells (not recorded which). The receptors were sampled from a man aged 18-69 years in good health.

V and J are TRBV20-1 and TRBJ2-1; the TCRdb call, TRBD2, lacks DNA for checking. The CDR3 contains 18 residues. The germline gives CDR1 DFQATT, CDR2 SNEGSKA (reference sequence). The CDR3 loop is CSARDPGTSGGVYNEQFF.

The chain couples TRBV27 to TRBJ2-1. The CDR3 is 15 amino acids. The germline V gene has CDR1 MNHEY and CDR2 SMNVEV (reference sequence). The CDR3 loop reads CASSMDHDPYNEQFF.

The chain is built from TRBV7-3 and TRBJ2-2. The CDR3 has 14 residues. Germline CDR1 is SGHTA and CDR2 is FQGTGA. CDR3 sequence reads: CASSLISYTGELFF.

The V gene is TRBV11-1, the J gene TRBJ2-7; TCRdb calls TRBD1, which cannot be checked without DNA. The CDR3 is 15 amino acids. The germline CDR1 and CDR2 sequences are SGHAT and FQDESV (reference sequence). This chain's CDR3 is CASSLTGAPNYEQYF.

The gene calls are TRBV10-3 and TRBJ2-7. CDR1 and CDR2 (germline): ENHRY, SYGVKD. This CDR3 region has 14 residues. CDR3 protein: CAISESKNSYEQYF.